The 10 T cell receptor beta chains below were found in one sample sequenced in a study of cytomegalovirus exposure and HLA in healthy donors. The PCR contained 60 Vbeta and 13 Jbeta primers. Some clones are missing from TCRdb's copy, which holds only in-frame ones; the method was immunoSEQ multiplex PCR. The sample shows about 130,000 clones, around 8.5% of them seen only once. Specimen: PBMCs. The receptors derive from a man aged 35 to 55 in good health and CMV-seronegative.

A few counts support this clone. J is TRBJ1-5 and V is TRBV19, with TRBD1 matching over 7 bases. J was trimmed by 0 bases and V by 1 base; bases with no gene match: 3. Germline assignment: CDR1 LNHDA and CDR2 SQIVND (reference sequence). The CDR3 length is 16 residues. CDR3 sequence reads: CASSIGTGRSNQPQHF. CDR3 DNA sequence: TGTGCCAGTAGTATAGGGACAGGCCGTAGCAATCAGCCCCAGCATTTT.

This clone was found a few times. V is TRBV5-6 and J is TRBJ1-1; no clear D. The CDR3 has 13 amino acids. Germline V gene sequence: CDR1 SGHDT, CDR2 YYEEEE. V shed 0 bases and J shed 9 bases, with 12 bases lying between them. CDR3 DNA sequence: TGTGCCAGCAGCTTGGGACGGGGAATTCAAGCTTTCTTT. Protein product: CASSLGRGIQAFF.

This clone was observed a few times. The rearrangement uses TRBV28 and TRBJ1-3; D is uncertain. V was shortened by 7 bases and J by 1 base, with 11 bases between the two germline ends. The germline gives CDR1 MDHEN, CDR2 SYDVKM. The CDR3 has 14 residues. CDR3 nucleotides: TGTGCCAGCAACCTGAGCCCGTCTGGAAACACCATATATTTT. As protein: CASNLSPSGNTIYF.

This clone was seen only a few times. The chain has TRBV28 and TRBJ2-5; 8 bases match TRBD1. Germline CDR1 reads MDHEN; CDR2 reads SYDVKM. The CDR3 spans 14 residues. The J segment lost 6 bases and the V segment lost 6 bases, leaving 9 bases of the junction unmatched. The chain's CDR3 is CASSLGQVLQTQYF. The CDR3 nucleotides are TGTGCCAGCAGCCTGGGACAGGTCCTTCAGACCCAGTACTTC.

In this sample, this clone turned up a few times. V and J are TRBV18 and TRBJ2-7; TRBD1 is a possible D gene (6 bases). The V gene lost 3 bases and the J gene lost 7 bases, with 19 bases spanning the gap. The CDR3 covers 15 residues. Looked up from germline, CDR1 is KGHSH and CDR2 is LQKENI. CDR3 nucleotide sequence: TGTGCCAGCTCACCTGGCAGGACAGAGACTGGAGAGCAGTACTTC. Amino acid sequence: CASSPGRTETGEQYF.

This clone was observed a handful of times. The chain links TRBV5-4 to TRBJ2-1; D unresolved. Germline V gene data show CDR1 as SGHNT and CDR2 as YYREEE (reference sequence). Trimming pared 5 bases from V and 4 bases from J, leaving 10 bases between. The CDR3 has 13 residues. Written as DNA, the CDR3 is TGTGCCAGCAGTCCAACAGCATACAATGAGCAGTTCTTC. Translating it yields CASSPTAYNEQFF.

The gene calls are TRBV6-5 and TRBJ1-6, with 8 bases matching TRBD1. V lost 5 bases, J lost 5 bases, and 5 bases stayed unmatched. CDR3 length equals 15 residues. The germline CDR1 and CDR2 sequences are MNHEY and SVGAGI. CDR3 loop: CASSTRTGNNSPLHF. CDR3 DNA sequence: TGTGCCAGCAGTACCCGGACAGGGAATAATTCACCCCTCCACTTT.

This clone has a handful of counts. CDR3 region: CASSQEEGGPNEQFF. CDR3 DNA: TGTGCCAGCAGCCAAGAGGAGGGGGGGCCCAATGAGCAGTTCTTC. The chain couples TRBV4-2 to TRBJ2-1; D might be TRBD2 (7 bases). Germline V gene sequence: CDR1 LGHNA, CDR2 YNFKEQ. Trimming removed 0 bases from V and 6 bases from J, with 12 bases in between. The CDR3 runs to 15 residues.

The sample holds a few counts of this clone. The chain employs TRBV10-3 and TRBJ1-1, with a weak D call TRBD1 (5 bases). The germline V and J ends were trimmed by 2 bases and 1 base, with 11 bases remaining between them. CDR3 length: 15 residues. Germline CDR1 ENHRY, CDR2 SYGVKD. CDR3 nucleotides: TGTGCCATCAGTGAGAGCTTAGACAGGAACACTGAAGCTTTCTTT. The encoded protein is CAISESLDRNTEAFF.

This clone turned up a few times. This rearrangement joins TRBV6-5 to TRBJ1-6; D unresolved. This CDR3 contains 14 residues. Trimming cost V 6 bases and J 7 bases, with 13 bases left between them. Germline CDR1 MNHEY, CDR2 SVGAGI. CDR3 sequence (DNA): TGTGCCAGCAGCCTCGGGGAATTGAATTCACCCCTCCACTTT. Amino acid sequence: CASSLGELNSPLHF.